The next 4 T cell receptor beta chains were all read from a single sample in a study of identical twins. A single record per CDR3 protein comes from TCRdb applying MiXCR to the 5' RACE reads. The table includes approximately 260,000 distinct CDR3 sequences, more than 12% detected once. Input material: memory (CD45RO+) T cells sorted from blood. These receptors came from a woman between 18 and 29 years old in good health.

The J gene is TRBJ2-1, the V gene TRBV6-6, with unresolved D. The CDR3 length is 12 residues. With 8 bases removed from V and 4 bases from J, the gap between germline ends came to 9 bases. Germline V gene sequence: CDR1 MNHNY, CDR2 SVGAGI (reference sequence). Here the CDR3 reads CASLDSYNEQFF. The DNA of the CDR3 is TGTGCCAGCCTCGACTCTTACAATGAGCAGTTCTTC.

The V call is TRBV11-3, the J call TRBJ2-1, with D tentatively TRBD1 (6 bases). The CDR3 runs to 14 residues. Trimming removed 7 bases at V and 8 bases at J, with 18 bases between. Looked up from germline, CDR1 is SGHNT and CDR2 is YENEEA. Here the CDR3 reads CASTLDGPGDEQFF. CDR3 DNA: TGTGCCAGCACCCTAGACGGGCCAGGGGATGAGCAGTTCTTC.

The chain is built from TRBV5-1 and TRBJ2-3; 8 bases are shared with TRBD2. Germline V gene data show CDR1 as SGHRS and CDR2 as YFSETQ. Unmatched junction bases numbered 11, after V lost 4 bases and J lost 4 bases. This CDR3 has 16 residues. CDR3 sequence reads: CASSLGGSGGADTQYF. As DNA, the CDR3 is TGCGCCAGCAGCCTCGGAGGGAGCGGGGGAGCAGATACGCAGTATTTT.

V usage is TRBV6-1 and J usage is TRBJ2-1, with D perhaps TRBD2 (6 bases). Germline V gene sequence: CDR1 MNHNS, CDR2 SASEGT. Trimming removed 6 bases at V and 4 bases at J, with 16 bases between. The CDR3 spans 15 residues. In DNA form, the CDR3 reads TGTGCCAGCAGCTCAGTAGCGGAGCGTTACAATGAGCAGTTCTTC. Translated, it gives CASSSVAERYNEQFF.